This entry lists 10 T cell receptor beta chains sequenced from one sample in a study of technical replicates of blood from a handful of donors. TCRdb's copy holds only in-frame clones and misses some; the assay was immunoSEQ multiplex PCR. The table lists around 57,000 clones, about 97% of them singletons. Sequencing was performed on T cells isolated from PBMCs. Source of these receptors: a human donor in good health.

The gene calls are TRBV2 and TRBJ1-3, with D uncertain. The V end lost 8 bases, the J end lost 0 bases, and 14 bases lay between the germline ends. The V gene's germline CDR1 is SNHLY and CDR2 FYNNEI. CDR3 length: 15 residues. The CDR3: CASFKDTNSGNTIYF. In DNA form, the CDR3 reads TGTGCCAGCTTTAAAGACACGAACTCTGGAAACACCATATATTTT. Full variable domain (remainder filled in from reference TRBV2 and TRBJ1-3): EPEVTQTPSHQVTQMGQEVILRCVPISNHLYFYWYRQILGQKVEFLVSFYNNEISEKSEIFDDQFSVERPDGSNFTLKIRSTKLEDSAMYFCASFKDTNSGNTIYFGEGSWLTVV.

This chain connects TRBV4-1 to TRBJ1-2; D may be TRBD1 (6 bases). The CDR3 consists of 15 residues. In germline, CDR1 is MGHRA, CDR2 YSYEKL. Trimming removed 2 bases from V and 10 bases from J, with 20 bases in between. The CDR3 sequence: CASSQLRQGLNSYTF. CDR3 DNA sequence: TGCGCCAGCAGCCAACTCCGGCAGGGGTTAAACTCCTACACCTTC.

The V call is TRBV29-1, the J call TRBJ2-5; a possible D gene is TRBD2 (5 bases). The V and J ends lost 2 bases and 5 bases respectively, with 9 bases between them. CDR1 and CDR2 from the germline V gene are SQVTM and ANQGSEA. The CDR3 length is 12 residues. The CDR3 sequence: CSVETGGETQYF. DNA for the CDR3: TGCAGCGTTGAAACGGGCGGGGAGACCCAGTACTTC.

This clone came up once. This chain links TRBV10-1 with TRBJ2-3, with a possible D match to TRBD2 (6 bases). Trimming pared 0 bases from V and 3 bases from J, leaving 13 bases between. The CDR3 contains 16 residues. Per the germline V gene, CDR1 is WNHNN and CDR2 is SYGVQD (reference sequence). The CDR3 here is CASSESPGVRTDTQYF. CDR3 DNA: TGCGCCAGCAGTGAGTCCCCGGGGGTGAGGACAGATACGCAGTATTTT.

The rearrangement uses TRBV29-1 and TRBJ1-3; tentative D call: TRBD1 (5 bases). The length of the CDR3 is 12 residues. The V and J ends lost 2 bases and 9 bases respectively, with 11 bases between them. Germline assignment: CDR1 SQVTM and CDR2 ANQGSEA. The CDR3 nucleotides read TGCAGCGTTGAAATCACAGGTCGCACCATATATTTT. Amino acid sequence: CSVEITGRTIYF. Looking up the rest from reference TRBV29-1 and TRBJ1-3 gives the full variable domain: SAVISQKPSRDICQRGTSLTIQCQVDSQVTMMFWYRQQPGQSLTLIATANQGSEATYESGFVIDKFPISRPNLTFSTLTVSNMSPEDSSIYLCSVEITGRTIYFGEGSWLTVV.

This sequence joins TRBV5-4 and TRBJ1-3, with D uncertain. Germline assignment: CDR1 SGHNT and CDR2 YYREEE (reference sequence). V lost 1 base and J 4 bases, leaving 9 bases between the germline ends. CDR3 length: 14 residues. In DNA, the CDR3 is TGTGCCAGCAGCTTGATGTCAGGAGGAAACACCATATATTTT. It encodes CASSLMSGGNTIYF. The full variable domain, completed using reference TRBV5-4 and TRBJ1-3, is ETGVTQSPTHLIKTRGQQVTLRCSSQSGHNTVSWYQQALGQGPQFIFQYYREEENGRGNFPPRFSGLQFPNYSSELNVNALELDDSALYLCASSLMSGGNTIYFGEGSWLTVV.

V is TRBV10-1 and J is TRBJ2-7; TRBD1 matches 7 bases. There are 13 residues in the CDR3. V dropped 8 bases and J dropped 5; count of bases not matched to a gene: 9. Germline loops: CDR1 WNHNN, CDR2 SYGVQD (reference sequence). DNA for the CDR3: TGCGCCAGCCCGACAGGGCCCCTAGACGAGCAGTACTTC. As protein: CASPTGPLDEQYF.

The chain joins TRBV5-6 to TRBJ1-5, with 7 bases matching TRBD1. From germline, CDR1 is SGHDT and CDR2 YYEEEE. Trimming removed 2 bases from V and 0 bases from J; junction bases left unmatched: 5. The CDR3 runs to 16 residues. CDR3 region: CASSFWTGYSNQPQHF. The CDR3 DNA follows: TGTGCCAGCAGCTTTTGGACAGGATATAGCAATCAGCCCCAGCATTTT.

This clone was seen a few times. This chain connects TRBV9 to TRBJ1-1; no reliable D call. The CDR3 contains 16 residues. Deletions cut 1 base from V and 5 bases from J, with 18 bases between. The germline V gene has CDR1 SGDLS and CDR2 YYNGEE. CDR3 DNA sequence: TGTGCCAGCAGCGTACCTCCTACCGGGAGTTGGACTGAAGCTTTCTTT. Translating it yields CASSVPPTGSWTEAFF.

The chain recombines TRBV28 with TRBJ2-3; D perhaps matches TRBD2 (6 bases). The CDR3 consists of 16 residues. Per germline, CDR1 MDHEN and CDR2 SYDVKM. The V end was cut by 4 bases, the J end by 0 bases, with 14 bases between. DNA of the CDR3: TGTGCCAGCAGTTCGTTAGGGAGGCCGAGCACAGATACGCAGTATTTT. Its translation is CASSSLGRPSTDTQYF.